Listed below are T cell receptor beta chains from one sample, sequenced in a study of beta chain features in type 1 diabetes. Using immunoSEQ multiplex PCR, the repertoire was profiled, and TCRdb retains in-frame clones only, with some absent. Altogether roughly 160,000 clones are present, 8% to 9.5% being singletons, with the ten largest covering approximately 0.54%. The material sequenced was central memory CD4+ T cells from blood. Receptors originate from a woman between 18 and 29 years old with type 1 diabetes. CDR3s include the opening cysteine and the closing phenylalanine or tryptophan. D genes are given only for firm matches.

>TRBV18|TRBJ1-5|TRBD1
CASSPGTGNSNQPQHF
>TRBV18|TRBJ2-3|-
CASSPGPADTQYF
>TRBV7-9|TRBJ1-4|TRBD1
CASRLQGAGEKLFF
>TRBV30|TRBJ1-2|TRBD1
CAWRGQGGVYGYTF
>TRBV10-3|TRBJ1-1|TRBD1
CASGDRAKQNTEAFF
>TRBV29-1|TRBJ2-6|TRBD2
CSIWGGAGANVLTF
>TRBV19|TRBJ1-5|-
CASSRGGKQPQHF
>TRBV5-4|TRBJ2-3|TRBD2
CASSPRTSGTGDTQYF
>TRBV7-9|TRBJ2-3|TRBD2
CASSYSGSTDTQYF
>TRBV16|TRBJ1-5|-
CASFGGAWNQPQHF
>TRBV2|TRBJ2-1|-
CASSGSGGEQFF
>TRBV5-4|TRBJ2-4|TRBD1
CASSLGQGAKGAKNIQYF
>TRBV11-2|TRBJ2-7|TRBD1
CASSLGDRVAEQYF
>TRBV7-2|TRBJ2-1|TRBD2
CASSFGTSGRYNEQFF
>TRBV25-1|TRBJ2-2|-
CATQNTQNTGELFF
>TRBV15|TRBJ2-3|-
CATSRGGAGGDTQYF
>TRBV9|TRBJ2-2|-
CASSVQGTTGELFF
>TRBV29-1|TRBJ2-2|-
CSVSFGGTGELFF
>TRBV18|TRBJ1-1|-
CASSPDTALGNTEAFF
>TRBV14|TRBJ2-7|TRBD1
CASSHDGTGLYEQYF
>TRBV9|TRBJ2-2|-
CASSARTERQGGELFF
>TRBV18|TRBJ2-2|TRBD1
CASSPNRQGASGELFF
>TRBV12-5|TRBJ2-7|-
CASGHGGGAYEQYF
>TRBV5-1|TRBJ2-3|-
CASSLGLGGAVPDTQYF
>TRBV5-5|TRBJ2-3|-
CASSSPGADTQYF
>TRBV7-2|TRBJ2-5|-
CASSSQGWETQYF
>TRBV11-1|TRBJ2-1|TRBD2
CASSALAGIYNEQFF
>TRBV5-6|TRBJ1-2|-
CASSLQRYGYTF
>TRBV19|TRBJ2-5|-
CASSIIPKETQYF
>TRBV6-5|TRBJ1-5|-
CASRRGSNQPQHF
>TRBV25-1|TRBJ2-5|TRBD2
CASSQIAGVSETQYF
>TRBV28|TRBJ2-7|-
CASSPPDTPERQYF
>TRBV7-6|TRBJ1-1|TRBD1
CASSLVTPGQGGTEAFF
>TRBV5-4|TRBJ2-1|TRBD2
CASSPLAGVDEQFF
>TRBV19|TRBJ2-3|-
CASSTTGGDTQYF
>TRBV7-2|TRBJ1-5|-
CASSLPGGYSNQPQHF
>TRBV6-5|TRBJ2-7|-
CASSYSRQGEQYF
>TRBV6-1|TRBJ2-5|-
CASSVITGTTETQYF
>TRBV4-3|TRBJ2-3|-
CASSQDDHRAPDTQYF